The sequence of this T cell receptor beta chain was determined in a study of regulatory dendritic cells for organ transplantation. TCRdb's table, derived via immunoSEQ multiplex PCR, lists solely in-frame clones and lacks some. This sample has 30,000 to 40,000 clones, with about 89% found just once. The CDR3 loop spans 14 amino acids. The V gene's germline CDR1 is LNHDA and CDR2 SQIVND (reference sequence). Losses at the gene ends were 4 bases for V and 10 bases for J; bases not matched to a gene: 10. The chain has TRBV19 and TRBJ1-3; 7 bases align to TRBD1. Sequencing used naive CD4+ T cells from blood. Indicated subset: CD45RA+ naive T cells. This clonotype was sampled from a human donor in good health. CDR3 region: CASSNRGVGITIYF. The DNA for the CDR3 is TGTGCCAGTAGTAACAGGGGCGTCGGGATAACCATATATTTT.